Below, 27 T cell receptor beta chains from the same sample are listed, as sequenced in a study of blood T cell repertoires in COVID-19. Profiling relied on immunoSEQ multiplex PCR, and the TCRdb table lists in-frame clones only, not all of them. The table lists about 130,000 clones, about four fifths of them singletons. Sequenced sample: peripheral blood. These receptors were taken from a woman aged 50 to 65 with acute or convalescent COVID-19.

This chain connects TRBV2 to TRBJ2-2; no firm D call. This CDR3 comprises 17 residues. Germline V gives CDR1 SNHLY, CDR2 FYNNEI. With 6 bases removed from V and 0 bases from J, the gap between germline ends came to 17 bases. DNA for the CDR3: TGTGCCAGCAGCGCAGCCGGGTCCTTAACGAACACCGGGGAGCTGTTTTTT. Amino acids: CASSAAGSLTNTGELFF.

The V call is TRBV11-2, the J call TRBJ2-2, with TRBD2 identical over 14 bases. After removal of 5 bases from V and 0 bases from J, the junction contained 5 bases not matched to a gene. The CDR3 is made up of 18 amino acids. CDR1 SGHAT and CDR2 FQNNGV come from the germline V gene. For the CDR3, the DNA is TGTGCCAGCAGCGCCCAGGGACTAGCGGGGGCGAACACCGGGGAGCTGTTTTTT. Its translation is CASSAQGLAGANTGELFF. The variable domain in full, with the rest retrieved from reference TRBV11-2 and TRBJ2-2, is EAGVAQSPRYKIIEKRQSVAFWCNPISGHATLYWYQQILGQGPKLLIQFQNNGVVDDSQLPKDRFSAERLKGVDSTLKIQPAKLEDSAVYLCASSAQGLAGANTGELFFGEGSRLTVL.

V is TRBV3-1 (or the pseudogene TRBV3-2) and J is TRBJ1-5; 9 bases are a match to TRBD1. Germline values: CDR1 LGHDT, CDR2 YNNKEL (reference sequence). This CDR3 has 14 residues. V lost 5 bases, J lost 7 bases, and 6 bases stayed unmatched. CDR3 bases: TGTGCCAGCAGCAGTCGGGACAGGGTCCAGCCCCAGCATTTT. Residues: CASSSRDRVQPQHF.

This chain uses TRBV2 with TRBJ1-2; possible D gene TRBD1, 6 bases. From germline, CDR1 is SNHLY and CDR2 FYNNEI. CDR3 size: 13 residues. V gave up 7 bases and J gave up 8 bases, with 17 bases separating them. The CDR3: CASTKYPGDGYTF. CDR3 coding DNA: TGTGCCAGCACCAAATACCCAGGGGACGGCTACACCTTC.

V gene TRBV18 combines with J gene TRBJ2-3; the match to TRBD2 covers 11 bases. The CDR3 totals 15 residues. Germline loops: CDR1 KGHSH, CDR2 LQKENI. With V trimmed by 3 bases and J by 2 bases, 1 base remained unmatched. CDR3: CASSPSGGATDTQYF. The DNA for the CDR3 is TGTGCCAGCTCACCTAGCGGGGGGGCCACAGATACGCAGTATTTT.

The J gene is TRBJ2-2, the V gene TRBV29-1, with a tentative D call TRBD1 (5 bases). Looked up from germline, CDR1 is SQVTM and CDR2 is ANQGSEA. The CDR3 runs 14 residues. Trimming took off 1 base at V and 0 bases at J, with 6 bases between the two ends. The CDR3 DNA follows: TGCAGCGTTGAAGGGGGCGCGAACACCGGGGAGCTGTTTTTT. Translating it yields CSVEGGANTGELFF.

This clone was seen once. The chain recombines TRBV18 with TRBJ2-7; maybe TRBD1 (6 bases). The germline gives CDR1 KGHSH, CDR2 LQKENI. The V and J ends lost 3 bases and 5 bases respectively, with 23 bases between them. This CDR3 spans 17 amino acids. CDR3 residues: CASSPPNRGHGLDEQYF. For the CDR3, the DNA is TGTGCCAGCTCACCTCCAAACCGGGGACATGGGTTAGACGAGCAGTACTTC.

The CDR3, as DNA: TGTGCCTGGAGTGTAGGGAGGAGTTCGACAGGGGGGGACAATGAGCAGTTCTTC. It codes for CAWSVGRSSTGGDNEQFF. V is TRBV30 and J is TRBJ2-1; 9 bases match TRBD1. The CDR3 consists of 18 residues. CDR1 GTSNPN and CDR2 SVGIG come from the germline V gene (reference sequence). The trim removed 0 bases at V and 5 bases at J, leaving 14 bases unmatched.

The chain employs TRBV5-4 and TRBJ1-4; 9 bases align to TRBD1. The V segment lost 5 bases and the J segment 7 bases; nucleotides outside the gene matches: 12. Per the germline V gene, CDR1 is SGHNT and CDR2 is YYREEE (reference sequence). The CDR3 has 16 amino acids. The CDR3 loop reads CASSNPQDRGAEKLFF. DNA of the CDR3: TGTGCCAGCAGTAATCCCCAAGACAGGGGGGCTGAAAAACTGTTTTTT.

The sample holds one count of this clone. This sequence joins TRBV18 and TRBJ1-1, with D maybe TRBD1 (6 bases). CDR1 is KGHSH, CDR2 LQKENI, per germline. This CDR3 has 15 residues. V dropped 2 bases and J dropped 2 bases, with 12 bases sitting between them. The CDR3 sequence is CASSPVGASNTEAFF. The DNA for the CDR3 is TGTGCCAGCTCACCAGTGGGGGCCTCCAACACTGAAGCTTTCTTT.

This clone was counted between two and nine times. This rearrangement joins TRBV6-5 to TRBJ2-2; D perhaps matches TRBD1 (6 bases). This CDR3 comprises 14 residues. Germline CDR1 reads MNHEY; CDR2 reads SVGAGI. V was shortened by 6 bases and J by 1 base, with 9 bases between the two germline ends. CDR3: CASRDRRNTGELFF. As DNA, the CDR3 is TGTGCCAGCAGAGACAGGAGGAACACCGGGGAGCTGTTTTTT.

CDR3 in amino acids: CASSLLGRTGRNSPLHF. CDR3 DNA: TGTGCCAGCAGTCTTTTGGGTAGGACAGGGCGAAATTCACCCCTCCACTTT. V is TRBV6-6 and J is TRBJ1-6, with 8 bases identical to TRBD1. The CDR3 is 17 amino acids. V gave up 5 bases and J gave up 7 bases; unmatched junction bases: 13. Germline loops: CDR1 MNHNY, CDR2 SVGAGI (reference sequence).

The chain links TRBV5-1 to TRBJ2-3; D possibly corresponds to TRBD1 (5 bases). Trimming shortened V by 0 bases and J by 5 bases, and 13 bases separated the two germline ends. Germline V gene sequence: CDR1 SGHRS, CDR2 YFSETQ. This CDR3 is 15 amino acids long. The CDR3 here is CASSLAGQGGDTQYF. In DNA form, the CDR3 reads TGCGCCAGCAGCTTGGCCGGGCAGGGTGGAGATACGCAGTATTTT.

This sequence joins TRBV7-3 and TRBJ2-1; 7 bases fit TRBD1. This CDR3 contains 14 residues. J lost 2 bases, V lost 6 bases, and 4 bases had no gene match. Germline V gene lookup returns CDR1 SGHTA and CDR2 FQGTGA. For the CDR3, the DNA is TGTGCCAGCAGTAGACAGGGAACCTACAATGAGCAGTTCTTC. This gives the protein CASSRQGTYNEQFF.

CDR3 coding DNA: TGTGCCACCCAGGGAAACACTGAAGCTTTCTTT. It is translated as CATQGNTEAFF. The chain combines TRBV24-1 with TRBJ1-1; a weak D match, TRBD1 (5 bases). CDR3 size: 11 residues. Germline assignment: CDR1 KGHDR and CDR2 SFDVKD. The V end lost 9 bases, the J end lost 2 bases, and 6 bases lay between the germline ends.

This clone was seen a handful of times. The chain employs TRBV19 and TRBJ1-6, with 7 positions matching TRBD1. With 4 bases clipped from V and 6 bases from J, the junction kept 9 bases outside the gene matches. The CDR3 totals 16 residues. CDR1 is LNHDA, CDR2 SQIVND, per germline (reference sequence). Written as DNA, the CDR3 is TGTGCCAGTAGTACCCAGACAGGGAGGAGTAATTCACCCCTCCACTTT. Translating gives CASSTQTGRSNSPLHF.

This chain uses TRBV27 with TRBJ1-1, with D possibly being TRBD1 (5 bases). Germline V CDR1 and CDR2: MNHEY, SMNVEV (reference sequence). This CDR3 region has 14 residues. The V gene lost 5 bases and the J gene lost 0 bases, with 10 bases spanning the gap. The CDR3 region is CASSRGGVNTEAFF. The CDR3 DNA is TGTGCCAGCAGTCGTGGGGGGGTGAACACTGAAGCTTTCTTT.

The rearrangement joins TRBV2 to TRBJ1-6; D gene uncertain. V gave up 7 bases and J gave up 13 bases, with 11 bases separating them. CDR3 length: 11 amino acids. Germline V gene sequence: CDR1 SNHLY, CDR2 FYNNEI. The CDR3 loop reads CASKEVTPLHF. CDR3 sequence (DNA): TGTGCCAGCAAGGAGGTAACTCCCCTCCACTTT.

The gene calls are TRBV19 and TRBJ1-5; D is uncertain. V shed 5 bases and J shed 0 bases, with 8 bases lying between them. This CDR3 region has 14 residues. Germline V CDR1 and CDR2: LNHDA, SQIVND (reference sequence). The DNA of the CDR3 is TGTGCCAGTAGTGTAGCGGGTAGCAATCAGCCCCAGCATTTT. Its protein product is CASSVAGSNQPQHF.

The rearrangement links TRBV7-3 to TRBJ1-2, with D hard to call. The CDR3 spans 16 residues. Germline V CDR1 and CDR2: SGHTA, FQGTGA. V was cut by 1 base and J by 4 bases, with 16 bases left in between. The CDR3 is CASSLMAGSRSYGYTF. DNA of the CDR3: TGTGCCAGCAGCTTAATGGCGGGATCGCGCTCCTATGGCTACACCTTC.

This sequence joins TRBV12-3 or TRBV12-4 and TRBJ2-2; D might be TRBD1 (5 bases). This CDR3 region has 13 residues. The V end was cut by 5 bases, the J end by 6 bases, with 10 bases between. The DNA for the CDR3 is TGTGCCAGCAGTCAACAGGCCCCCGGGGAGCTGTTTTTT. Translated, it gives CASSQQAPGELFF.

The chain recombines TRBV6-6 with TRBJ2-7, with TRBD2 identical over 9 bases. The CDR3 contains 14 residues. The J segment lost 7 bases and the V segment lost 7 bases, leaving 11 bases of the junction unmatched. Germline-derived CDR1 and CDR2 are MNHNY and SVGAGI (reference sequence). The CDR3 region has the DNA TGTGCCAGCACCAACTTAGCGGGGGCGGGGGAGCAGTACTTC. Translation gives CASTNLAGAGEQYF.

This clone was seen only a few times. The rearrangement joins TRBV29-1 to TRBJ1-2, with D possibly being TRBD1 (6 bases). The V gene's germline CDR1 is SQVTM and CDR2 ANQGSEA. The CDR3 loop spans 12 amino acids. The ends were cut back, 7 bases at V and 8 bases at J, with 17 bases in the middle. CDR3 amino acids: CSGNTGFEGYTF. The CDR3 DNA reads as TGCAGCGGCAACACAGGGTTCGAGGGCTACACCTTC.

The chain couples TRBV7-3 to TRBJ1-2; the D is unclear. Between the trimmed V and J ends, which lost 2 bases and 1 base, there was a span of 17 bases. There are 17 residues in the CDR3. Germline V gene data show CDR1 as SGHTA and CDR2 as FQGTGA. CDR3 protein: CASSLHGLGDINYGYTF. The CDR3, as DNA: TGTGCCAGCAGCTTACACGGACTGGGAGATATTAACTATGGCTACACCTTC.

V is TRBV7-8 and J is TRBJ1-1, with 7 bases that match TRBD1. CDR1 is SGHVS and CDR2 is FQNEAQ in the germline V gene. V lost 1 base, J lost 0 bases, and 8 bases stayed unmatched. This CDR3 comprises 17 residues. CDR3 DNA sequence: TGTGCCAGCAGCTTAGAAGTGACAGGGAGGTTGAACACTGAAGCTTTCTTT. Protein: CASSLEVTGRLNTEAFF.

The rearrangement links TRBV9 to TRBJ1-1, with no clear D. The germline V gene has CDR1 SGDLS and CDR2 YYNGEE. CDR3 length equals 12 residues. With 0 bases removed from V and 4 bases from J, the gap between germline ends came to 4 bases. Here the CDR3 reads CASSVAGTEAFF. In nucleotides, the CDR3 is TGTGCCAGCAGCGTAGCGGGCACTGAAGCTTTCTTT.

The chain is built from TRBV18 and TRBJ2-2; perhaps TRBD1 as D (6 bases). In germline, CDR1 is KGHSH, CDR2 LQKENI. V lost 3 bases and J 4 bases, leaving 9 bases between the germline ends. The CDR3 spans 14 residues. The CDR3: CASSPLQGTGELFF. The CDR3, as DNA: TGTGCCAGCTCACCTCTACAGGGCACCGGGGAGCTGTTTTTT.